This T cell receptor (beta chain) was sequenced for a study of T cells in Graves' hyperthyroidism and ophthalmopathy. Whole-study context: Peripheral blood was collected at initial diagnosis, before any treatment.

This clonotype has more than one count but fewer than ten. Antigen unknown. TCR beta CDR3 sequences were amplified from RNA transcripts. The HTBI primer set drove a first-round RT-PCR of the TCR CDR3. TCRdb independently ran MiXCR on the multiplex PCR reads; one entry per CDR3 protein. The sample lists 380,000 or so distinct CDR3 sequences, approximately 15% seen once, with around 20% in the top ten. Trimming cost V 3 bases and J 5 bases; bases outside gene matches: 10. This CDR3 comprises 15 residues. Germline V gene data show CDR1 as MNHNS and CDR2 as SASEGT. The study excluded patients with uncontrolled infection, other autoimmune disease, pregnancy or lactation. General study findings and limits: Separating ophthalmopathy from stable hyperthyroidism was achieved by a 13 V-J model. Ophthalmopathy was predicted by the model a median of roughly 6.6 months ahead of onset.

Sequencing was carried out using blood. The rearrangement joins TRBV6-1 to TRBJ2-7, with 7 bases lining up with TRBD2. The TCR comes from a young man with Graves' hyperthyroidism that later progressed to Graves' ophthalmopathy. The CDR3 reads CASSELGGVPNEQYF. The CDR3 DNA sequence: TGTGCCAGCAGTGAGTTGGGGGGGGTCCCTAACGAGCAGTACTTC.